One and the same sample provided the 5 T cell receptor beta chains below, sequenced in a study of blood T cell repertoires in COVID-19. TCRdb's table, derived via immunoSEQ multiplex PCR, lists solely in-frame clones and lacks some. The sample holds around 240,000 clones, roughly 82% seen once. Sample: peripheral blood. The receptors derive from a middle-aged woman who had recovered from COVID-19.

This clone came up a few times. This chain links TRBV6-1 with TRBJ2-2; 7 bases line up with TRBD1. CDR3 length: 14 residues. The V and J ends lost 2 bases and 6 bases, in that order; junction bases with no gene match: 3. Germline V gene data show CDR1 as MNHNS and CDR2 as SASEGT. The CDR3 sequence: CASSELQGSGELFF. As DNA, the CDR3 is TGTGCCAGCAGTGAACTACAGGGGTCCGGGGAGCTGTTTTTT.

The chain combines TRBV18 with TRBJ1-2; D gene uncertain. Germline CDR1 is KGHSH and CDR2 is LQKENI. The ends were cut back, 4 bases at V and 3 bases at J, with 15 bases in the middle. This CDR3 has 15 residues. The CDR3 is CASSLSVNRDYGYTF. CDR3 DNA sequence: TGTGCCAGCTCACTGTCTGTCAACCGGGACTATGGCTACACCTTC.

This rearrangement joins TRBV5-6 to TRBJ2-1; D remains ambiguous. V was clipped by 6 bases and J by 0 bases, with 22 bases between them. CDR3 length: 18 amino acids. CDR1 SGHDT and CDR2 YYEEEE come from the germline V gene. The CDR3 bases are TGTGCCAGCACCCAAGATCCGGCTAGTTTAAGCTCCTACAATGAGCAGTTCTTC. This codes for CASTQDPASLSSYNEQFF.

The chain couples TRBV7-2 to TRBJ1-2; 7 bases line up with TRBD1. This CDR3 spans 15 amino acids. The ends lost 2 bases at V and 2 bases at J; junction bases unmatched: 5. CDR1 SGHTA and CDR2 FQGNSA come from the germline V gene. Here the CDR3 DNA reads TGTGCCAGCAGCTTAAGAACAGGGGAGAACTATGGCTACACCTTC. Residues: CASSLRTGENYGYTF.

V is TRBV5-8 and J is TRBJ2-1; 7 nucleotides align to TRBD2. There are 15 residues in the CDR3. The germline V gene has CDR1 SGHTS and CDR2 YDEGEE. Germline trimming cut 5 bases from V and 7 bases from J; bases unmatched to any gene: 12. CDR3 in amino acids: CASSPQTSLGNEQFF. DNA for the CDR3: TGTGCCAGCAGTCCCCAGACTAGCTTAGGGAATGAGCAGTTCTTC.